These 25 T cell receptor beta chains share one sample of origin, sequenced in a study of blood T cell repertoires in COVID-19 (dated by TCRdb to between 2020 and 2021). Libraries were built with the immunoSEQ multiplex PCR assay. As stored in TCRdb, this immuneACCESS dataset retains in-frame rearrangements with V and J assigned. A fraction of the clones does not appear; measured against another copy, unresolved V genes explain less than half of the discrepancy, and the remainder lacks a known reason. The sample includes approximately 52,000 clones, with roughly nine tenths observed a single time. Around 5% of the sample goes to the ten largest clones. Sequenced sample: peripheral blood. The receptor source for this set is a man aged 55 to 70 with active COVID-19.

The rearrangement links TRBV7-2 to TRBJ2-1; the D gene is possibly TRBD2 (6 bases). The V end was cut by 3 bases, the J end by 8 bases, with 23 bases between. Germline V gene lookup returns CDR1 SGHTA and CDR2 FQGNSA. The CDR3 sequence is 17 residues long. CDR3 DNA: TGTGCCAGCAGCTTCGTGGTTCCTAGCGCCCTTTCCCATGAGCAGTTCTTC. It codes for CASSFVVPSALSHEQFF. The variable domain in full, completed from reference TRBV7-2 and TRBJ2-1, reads GAGVSQSPSNKVTEKGKDVELRCDPISGHTALYWYRQSLGQGLEFLIYFQGNSAPDKSGLPSDRFSAERTGGSVSTLTIQRTQQEDSAVYLCASSFVVPSALSHEQFFGPGTRLTVL.

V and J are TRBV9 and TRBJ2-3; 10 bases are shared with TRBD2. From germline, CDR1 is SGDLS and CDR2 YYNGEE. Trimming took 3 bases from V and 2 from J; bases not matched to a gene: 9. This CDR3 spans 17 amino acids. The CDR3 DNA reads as TGTGCCAGCAGCGGTGGACAGGGACTAGCGCCCACAGATACGCAGTATTTT. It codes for CASSGGQGLAPTDTQYF.

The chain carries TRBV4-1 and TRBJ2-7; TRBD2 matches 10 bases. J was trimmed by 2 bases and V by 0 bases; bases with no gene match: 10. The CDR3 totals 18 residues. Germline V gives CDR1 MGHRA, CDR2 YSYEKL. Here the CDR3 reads CASSQDRVVAGGAYEQYF. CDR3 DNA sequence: TGCGCCAGCAGCCAAGATCGAGTAGTAGCGGGAGGTGCCTACGAGCAGTACTTC.

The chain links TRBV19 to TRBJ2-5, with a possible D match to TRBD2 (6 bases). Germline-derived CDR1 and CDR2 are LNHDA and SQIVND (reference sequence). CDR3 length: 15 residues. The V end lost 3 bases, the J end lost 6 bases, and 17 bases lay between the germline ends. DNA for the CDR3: TGTGCCAGTAGTATCGGTCTAGCGCGGGTCCAGACCCAGTACTTC. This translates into CASSIGLARVQTQYF.

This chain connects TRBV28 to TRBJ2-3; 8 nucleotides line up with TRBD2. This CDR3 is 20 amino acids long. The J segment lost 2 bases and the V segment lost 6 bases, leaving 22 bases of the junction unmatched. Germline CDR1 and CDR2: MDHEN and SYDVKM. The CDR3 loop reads CASSHDLGLAGSSNTDTQYF. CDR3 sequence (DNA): TGTGCCAGCAGCCACGATCTAGGCCTAGCGGGTAGTTCTAACACAGATACGCAGTATTTT.

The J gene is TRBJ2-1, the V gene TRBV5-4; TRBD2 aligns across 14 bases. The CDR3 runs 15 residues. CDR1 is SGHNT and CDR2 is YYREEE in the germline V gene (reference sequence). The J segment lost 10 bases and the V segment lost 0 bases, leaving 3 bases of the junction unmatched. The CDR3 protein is CASSLAGTSGGEQFF. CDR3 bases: TGTGCCAGCAGCTTGGCCGGGACTAGCGGGGGAGAGCAGTTCTTC.

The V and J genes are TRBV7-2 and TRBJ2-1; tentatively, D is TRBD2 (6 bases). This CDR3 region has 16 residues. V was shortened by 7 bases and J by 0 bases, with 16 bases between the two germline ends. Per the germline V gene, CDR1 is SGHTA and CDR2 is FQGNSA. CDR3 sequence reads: CASTPAGTPSYNEQFF. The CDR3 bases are TGTGCCAGCACCCCAGCCGGGACTCCCTCCTACAATGAGCAGTTCTTC.

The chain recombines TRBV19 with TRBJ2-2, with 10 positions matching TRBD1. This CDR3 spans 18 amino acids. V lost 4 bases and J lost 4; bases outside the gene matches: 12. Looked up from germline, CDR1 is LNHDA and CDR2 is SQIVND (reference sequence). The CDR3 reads CASSTGRQGATVTGELFF. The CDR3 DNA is TGTGCCAGTAGTACAGGGCGACAGGGGGCTACGGTCACCGGGGAGCTGTTTTTT.

CDR3 amino acids: CASSLVSTAQETQYF. As DNA, the CDR3 is TGTGCCAGCAGCTTAGTTTCTACAGCCCAAGAGACCCAGTACTTC. The chain has TRBV11-2 and TRBJ2-5, with unresolved D. The V gene's germline CDR1 is SGHAT and CDR2 FQNNGV. The CDR3 spans 15 residues. Trimming shortened V by 1 base and J by 1 base, and 10 bases separated the two germline ends.

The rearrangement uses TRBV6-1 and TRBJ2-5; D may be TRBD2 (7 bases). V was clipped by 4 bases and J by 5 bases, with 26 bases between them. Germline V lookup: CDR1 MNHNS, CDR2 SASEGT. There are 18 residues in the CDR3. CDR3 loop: CASSGTPMGGRRAETQYF. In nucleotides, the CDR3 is TGTGCCAGCAGTGGCACCCCGATGGGGGGGCGGAGGGCGGAGACCCAGTACTTC.

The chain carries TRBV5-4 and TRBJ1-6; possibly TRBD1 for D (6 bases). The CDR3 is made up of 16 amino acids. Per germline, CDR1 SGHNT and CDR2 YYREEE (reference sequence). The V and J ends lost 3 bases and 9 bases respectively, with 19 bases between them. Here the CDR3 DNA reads TGTGCCAGCAGCTCCAGGGGTCTGGGGGCTGTTTCACCCCTCCACTTT. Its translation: CASSSRGLGAVSPLHF.

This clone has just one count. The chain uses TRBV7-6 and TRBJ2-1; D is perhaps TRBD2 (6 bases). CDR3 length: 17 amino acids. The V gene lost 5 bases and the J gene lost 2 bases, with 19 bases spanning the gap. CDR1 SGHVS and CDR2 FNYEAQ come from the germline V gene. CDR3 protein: CASSDPPWRDPYNEQFF. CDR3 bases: TGTGCCAGCAGCGACCCTCCCTGGCGGGACCCCTACAATGAGCAGTTCTTC.

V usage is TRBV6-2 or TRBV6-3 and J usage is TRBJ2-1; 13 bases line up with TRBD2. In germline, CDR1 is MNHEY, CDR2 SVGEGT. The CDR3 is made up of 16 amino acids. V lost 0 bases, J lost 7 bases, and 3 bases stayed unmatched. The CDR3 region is CASSYSRTSGSNEQFF. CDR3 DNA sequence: TGTGCCAGCAGTTACTCGCGGACTAGCGGGAGTAATGAGCAGTTCTTC.

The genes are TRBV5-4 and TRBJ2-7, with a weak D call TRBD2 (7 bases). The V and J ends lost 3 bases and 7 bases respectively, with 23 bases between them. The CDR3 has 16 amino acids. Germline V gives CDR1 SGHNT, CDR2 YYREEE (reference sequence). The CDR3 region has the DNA TGTGCCAGCAGCTGGGGGGGGCAGAGATTTACGGATGAGCAGTACTTC. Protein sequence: CASSWGGQRFTDEQYF.

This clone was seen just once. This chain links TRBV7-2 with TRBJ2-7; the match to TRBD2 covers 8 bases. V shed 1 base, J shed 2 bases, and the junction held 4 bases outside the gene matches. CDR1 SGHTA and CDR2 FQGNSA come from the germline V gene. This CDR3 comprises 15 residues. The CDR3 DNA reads TGTGCCAGCAGCTTAGTGCTCGGGAGGGCCTACGAGCAGTACTTC. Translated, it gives CASSLVLGRAYEQYF.

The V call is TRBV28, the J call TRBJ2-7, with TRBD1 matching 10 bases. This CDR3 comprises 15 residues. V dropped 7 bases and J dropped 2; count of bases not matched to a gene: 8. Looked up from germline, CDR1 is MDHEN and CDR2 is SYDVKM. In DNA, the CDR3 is TGTGCCAGCAATGGACAGGGGGGCATGCCCTACGAGCAGTACTTC. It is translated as CASNGQGGMPYEQYF. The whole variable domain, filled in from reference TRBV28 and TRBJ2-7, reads DVKVTQSSRYLVKRTGEKVFLECVQDMDHENMFWYRQDPGLGLRLIYFSYDVKMKEKGDIPEGYSVSREKKERFSLILESASTNQTSMYLCASNGQGGMPYEQYFGPGTRLTVT.

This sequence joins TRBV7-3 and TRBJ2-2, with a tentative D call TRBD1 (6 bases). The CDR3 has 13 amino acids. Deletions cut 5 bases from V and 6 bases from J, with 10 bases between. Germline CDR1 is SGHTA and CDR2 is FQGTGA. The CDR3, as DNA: TGTGCCAGCAGCCCACAGGGCGCCGGGGAGCTGTTTTTT. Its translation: CASSPQGAGELFF. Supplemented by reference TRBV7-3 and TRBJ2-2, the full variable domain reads GAGVSQTPSNKVTEKGKYVELRCDPISGHTALYWYRQSLGQGPEFLIYFQGTGAADDSGLPNDRFFAVRPEGSVSTLKIQRTERGDSAVYLCASSPQGAGELFFGEGSRLTVL.

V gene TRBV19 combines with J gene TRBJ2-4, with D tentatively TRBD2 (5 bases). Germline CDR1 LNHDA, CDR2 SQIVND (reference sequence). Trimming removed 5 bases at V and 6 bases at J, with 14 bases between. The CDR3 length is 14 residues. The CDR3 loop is CASSSTLRGNIQYF. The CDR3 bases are TGTGCCAGTAGTTCGACACTTCGGGGAAACATTCAGTACTTC.

CDR3 in amino acids: CASRLQGANGYTF. The CDR3 nucleotides are TGTGCCAGCAGATTGCAGGGGGCGAACGGCTACACCTTC. The chain links TRBV5-8 to TRBJ1-2; 8 nucleotides line up with TRBD1. CDR1 is SGHTS, CDR2 YDEGEE, per germline. The CDR3 is made up of 13 amino acids. V shed 5 bases, J shed 8 bases, and the junction held 8 bases outside the gene matches. Full variable domain (rest looked up from reference TRBV5-8 and TRBJ1-2): EAGVTQSPTHLIKTRGQQATLRCSPISGHTSVYWYQQALGLGLQFLLWYDEGEERNRGNFPPRFSGRQFPNYSSELNVNALELEDSALYLCASRLQGANGYTFGSGTRLTVV.

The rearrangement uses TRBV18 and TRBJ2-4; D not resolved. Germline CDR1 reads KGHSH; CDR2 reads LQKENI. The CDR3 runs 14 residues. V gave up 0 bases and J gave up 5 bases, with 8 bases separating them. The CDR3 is CASSPPAGENIQYF. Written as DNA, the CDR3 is TGTGCCAGCTCACCACCCGCAGGTGAAAACATTCAGTACTTC.

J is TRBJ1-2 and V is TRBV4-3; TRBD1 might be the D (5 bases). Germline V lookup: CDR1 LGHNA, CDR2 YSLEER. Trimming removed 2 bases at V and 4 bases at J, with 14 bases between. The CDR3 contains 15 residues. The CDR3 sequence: CASSQLGGVSYGYTF. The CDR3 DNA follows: TGCGCCAGCAGCCAATTGGGGGGGGTAAGCTATGGCTACACCTTC.

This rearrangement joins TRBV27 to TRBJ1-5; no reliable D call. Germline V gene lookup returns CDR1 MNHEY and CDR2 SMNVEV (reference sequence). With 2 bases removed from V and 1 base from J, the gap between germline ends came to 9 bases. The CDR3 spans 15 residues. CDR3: CASSLGYNSNQPQHF. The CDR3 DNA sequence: TGTGCCAGCAGTTTAGGTTACAACAGCAATCAGCCCCAGCATTTT.

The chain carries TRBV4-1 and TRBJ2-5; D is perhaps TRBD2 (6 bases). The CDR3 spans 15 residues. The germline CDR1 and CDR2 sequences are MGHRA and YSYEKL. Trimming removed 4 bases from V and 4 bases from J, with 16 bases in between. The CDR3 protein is CASSPYDGSGETQYF. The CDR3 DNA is TGCGCCAGCAGCCCGTATGACGGGAGTGGAGAGACCCAGTACTTC.

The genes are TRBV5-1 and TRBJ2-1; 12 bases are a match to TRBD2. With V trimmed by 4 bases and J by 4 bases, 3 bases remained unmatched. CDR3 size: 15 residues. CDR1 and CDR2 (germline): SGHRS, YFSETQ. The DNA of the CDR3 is TGCGCCAGCAGCGTCGGGACTAGCGGGTACAATGAGCAGTTCTTC. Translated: CASSVGTSGYNEQFF.

CDR3 DNA: TGTGCCAGCTCATCAGGGGGATACGAGCAGTACTTC. This translates into CASSSGGYEQYF. V is TRBV18 and J is TRBJ2-7, with 7 bases lining up with TRBD1. Germline CDR1 reads KGHSH; CDR2 reads LQKENI. The V and J ends lost 5 bases and 4 bases, in that order; junction bases with no gene match: 2. The CDR3 length is 12 residues.